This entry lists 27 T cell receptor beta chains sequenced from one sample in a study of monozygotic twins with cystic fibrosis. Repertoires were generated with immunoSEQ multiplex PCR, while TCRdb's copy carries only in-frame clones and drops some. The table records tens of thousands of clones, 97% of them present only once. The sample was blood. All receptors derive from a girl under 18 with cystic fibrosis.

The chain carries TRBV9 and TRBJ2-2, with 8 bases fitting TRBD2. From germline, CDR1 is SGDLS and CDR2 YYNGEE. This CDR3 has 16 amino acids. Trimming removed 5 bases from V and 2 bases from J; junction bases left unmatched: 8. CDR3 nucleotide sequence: TGTGCCAGCAGATGCGGGGGGATTCTCAACACCGGGGAGCTGTTTTTT. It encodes CASRCGGILNTGELFF.

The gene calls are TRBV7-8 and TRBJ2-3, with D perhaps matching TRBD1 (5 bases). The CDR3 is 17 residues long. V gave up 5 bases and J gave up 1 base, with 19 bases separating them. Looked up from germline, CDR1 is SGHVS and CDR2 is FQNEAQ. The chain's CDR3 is CASSRTGQGMGTDTQYF. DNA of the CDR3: TGTGCCAGCAGCCGTACGGGTCAGGGTATGGGCACAGATACGCAGTATTTT.

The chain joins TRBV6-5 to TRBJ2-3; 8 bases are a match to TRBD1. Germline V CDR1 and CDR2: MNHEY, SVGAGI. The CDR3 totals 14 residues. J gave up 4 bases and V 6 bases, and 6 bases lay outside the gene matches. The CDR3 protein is CASSGQGRPDTQYF. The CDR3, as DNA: TGTGCCAGCAGCGGACAGGGTAGGCCAGATACGCAGTATTTT.

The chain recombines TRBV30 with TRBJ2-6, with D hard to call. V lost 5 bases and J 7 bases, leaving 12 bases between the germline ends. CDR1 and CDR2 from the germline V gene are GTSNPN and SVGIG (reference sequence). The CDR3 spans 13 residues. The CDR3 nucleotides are TGTGCCTGGTCGGATGGTTCAGCCAACGTCCTGACTTTC. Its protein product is CAWSDGSANVLTF.

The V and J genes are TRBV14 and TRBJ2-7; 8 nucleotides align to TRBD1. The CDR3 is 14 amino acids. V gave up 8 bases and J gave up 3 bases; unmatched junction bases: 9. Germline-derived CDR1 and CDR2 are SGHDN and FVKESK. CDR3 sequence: CASCSGGLNYEQYF. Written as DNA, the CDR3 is TGTGCCAGCTGCTCAGGGGGCCTCAACTACGAGCAGTACTTC.

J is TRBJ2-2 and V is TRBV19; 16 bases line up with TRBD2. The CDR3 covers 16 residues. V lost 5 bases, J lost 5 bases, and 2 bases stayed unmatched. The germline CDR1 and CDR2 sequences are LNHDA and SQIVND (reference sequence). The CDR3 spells CASSGTSGRETGELFF. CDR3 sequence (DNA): TGTGCCAGTAGTGGGACTAGCGGGAGGGAAACCGGGGAGCTGTTTTTT.

The CDR3 nucleotides are TGTGCCAGCAGTAACCTGGGGGGGAGCAATCAGCCCCAGCATTTT. Translating it yields CASSNLGGSNQPQHF. The chain employs TRBV6-1 and TRBJ1-5; possibly TRBD1 for D (5 bases). The CDR3 consists of 15 residues. V was cut by 5 bases and J by 1 base, with 12 bases left in between. Germline lookup yields CDR1 MNHNS and CDR2 SASEGT.

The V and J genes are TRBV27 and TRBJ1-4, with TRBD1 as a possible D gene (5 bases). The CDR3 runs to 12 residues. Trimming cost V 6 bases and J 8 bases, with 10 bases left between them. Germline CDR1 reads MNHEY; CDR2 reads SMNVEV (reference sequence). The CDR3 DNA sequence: TGTGCCAGCAGGGGGGGGAACGAAAAACTGTTTTTT. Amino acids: CASRGGNEKLFF.

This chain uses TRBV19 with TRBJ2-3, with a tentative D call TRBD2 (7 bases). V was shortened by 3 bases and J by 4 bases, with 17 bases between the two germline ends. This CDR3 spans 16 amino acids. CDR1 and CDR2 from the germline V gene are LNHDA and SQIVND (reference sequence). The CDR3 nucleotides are TGTGCCAGTAGTATCCGGCGGGAGAGGGGGGCAGATACGCAGTATTTT. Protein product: CASSIRRERGADTQYF.

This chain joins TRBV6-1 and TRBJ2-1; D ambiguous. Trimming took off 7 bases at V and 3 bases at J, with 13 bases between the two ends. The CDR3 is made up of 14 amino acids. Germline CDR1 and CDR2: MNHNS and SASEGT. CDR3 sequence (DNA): TGTGCCAGCAAACCCGACCCTTTCTACAATGAGCAGTTCTTC. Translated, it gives CASKPDPFYNEQFF.

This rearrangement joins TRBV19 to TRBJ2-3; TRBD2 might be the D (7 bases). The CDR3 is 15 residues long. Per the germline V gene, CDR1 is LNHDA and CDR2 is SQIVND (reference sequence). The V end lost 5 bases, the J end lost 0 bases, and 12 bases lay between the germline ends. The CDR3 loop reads CASSSGGRSTDTQYF. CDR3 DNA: TGTGCCAGTAGTTCCGGGGGGCGAAGCACAGATACGCAGTATTTT.

The CDR3 nucleotides are TGCGCCAGCAGCCAAGAGCCAGGGAATGGCTACACCTTC. It codes for CASSQEPGNGYTF. The rearrangement uses TRBV4-3 and TRBJ1-2; D may be TRBD1 (5 bases). The V gene lost 0 bases and the J gene lost 6 bases, with 8 bases spanning the gap. CDR1 and CDR2 (germline): LGHNA, YSLEER. CDR3 size: 13 residues.

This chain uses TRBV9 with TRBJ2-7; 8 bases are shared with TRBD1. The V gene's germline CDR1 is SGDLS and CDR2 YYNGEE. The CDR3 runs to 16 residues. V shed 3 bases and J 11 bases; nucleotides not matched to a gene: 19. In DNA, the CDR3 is TGTGCCAGCAGCGCCCTGGAGCCGGGACAGGTTCTAAGCGAGTACTTC. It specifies CASSALEPGQVLSEYF.

The CDR3 DNA sequence: TGTGCCAGCAGCTTAGAATTAGCGGGAGGTTCAAATACGCAGTATTTT. Its protein is CASSLELAGGSNTQYF. The rearrangement links TRBV7-6 to TRBJ2-3, with 10 bases matching TRBD2. The CDR3 runs to 16 residues. Looked up from germline, CDR1 is SGHVS and CDR2 is FNYEAQ. J was trimmed by 7 bases and V by 1 base; bases with no gene match: 8.

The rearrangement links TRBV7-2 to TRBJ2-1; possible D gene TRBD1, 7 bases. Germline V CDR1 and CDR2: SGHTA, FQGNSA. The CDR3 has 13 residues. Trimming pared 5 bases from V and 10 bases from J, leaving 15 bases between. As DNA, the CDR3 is TGTGCCAGCAGCCACCCAGGAGGGGGCGAGCAGTTCTTC. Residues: CASSHPGGGEQFF.

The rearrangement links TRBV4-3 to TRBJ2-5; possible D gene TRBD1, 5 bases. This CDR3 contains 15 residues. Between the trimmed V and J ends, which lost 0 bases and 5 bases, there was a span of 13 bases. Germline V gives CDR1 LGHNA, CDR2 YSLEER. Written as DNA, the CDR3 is TGCGCCAGCAGCCAAGACCCCAGGGTAGGGGAGACCCAGTACTTC. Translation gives CASSQDPRVGETQYF.

CDR3 protein: CASSESGSRSPLHF. CDR3 in DNA: TGTGCCAGCAGTGAATCTGGCAGCCGTTCACCCCTCCACTTT. The V and J genes are TRBV25-1 and TRBJ1-6; D gene unclear. The length of the CDR3 is 14 residues. The V end was cut by 1 base, the J end by 9 bases, with 10 bases between. Germline assignment: CDR1 MGHDK and CDR2 SYGVNS. Together with reference TRBV25-1 and TRBJ1-6, the CDR3 gives the full variable domain: EADIYQTPRYLVIGTGKKITLECSQTMGHDKMYWYQQDPGMELHLIHYSYGVNSTEKGDLSSESTVSRIRTEHFPLTLESARPSHTSQYLCASSESGSRSPLHFGNGTRLTVT.

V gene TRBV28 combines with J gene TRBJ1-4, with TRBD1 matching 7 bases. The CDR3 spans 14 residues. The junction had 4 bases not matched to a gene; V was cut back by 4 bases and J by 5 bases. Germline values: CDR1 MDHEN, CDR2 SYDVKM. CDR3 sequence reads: CASSSQGGNEKLFF. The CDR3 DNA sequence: TGTGCCAGCAGTTCCCAGGGGGGCAATGAAAAACTGTTTTTT.

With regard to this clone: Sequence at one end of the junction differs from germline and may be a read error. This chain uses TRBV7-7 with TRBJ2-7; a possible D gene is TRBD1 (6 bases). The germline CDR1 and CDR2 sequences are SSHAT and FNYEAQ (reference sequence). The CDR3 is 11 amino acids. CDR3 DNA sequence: TGTGCTAGCAGCAATCCGGGACATATGCACTTC. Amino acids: CASSNPGHMHF. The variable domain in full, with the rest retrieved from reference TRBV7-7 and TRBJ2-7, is GAGVSQSPRYKVTKRGQDVTLRCDPISSHATLYWYQQALGQGPEFLTYFNYEAQPDKSGLPSDRFSAERPEGSISTLTIQRTEQRDSAMYRCASSNPGHMHFGPGTRLTVT.

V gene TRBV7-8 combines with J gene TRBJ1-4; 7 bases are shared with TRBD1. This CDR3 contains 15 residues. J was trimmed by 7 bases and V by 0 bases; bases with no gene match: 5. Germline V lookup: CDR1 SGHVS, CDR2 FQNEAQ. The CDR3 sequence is CASSLATGVGEKLFF. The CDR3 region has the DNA TGTGCCAGCAGCTTAGCTACAGGGGTTGGTGAAAAACTGTTTTTT.

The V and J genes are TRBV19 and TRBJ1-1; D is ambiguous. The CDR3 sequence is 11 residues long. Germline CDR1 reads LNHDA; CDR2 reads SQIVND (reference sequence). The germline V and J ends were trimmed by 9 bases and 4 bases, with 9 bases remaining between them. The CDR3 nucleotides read TGTGCCAGCCGATACGGCACTGAAGCTTTCTTT. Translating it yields CASRYGTEAFF.

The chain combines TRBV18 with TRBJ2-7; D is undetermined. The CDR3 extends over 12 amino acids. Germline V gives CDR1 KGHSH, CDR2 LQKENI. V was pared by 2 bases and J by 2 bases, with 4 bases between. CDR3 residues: CASSPGTYEQYV. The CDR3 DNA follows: TGTGCCAGCTCACCAGGTACCTACGAGCAGTACGTC.

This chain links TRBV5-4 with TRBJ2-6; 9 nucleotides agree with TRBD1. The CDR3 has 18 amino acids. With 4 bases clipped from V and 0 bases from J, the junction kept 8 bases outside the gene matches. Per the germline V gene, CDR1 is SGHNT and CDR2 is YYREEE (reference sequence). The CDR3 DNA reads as TGTGCCAGCAGCCCCTCCGGGACAGGGTTCTCTGGGGCCAACGTCCTGACTTTC. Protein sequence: CASSPSGTGFSGANVLTF.

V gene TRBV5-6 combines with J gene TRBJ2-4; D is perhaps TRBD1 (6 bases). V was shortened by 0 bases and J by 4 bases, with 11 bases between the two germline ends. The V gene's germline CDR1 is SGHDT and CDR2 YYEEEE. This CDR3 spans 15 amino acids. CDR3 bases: TGTGCCAGCAGCTTGGTCGGACAGAAGAAAAACATTCAGTACTTC. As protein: CASSLVGQKKNIQYF.

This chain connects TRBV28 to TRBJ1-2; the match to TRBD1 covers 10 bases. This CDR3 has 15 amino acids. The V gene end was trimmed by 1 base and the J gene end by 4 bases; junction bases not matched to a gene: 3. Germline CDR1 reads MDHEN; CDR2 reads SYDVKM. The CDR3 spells CASSLSGTGAYGYTF. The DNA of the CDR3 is TGTGCCAGCAGTTTATCCGGGACAGGGGCCTATGGCTACACCTTC.

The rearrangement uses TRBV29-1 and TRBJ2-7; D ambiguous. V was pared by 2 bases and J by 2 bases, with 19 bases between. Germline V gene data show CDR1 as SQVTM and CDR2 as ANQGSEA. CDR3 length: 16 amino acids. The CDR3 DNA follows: TGCAGCGTTGAATCGTACCTTCCTGGATCCACCTACGAGCAGTACTTC. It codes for CSVESYLPGSTYEQYF.

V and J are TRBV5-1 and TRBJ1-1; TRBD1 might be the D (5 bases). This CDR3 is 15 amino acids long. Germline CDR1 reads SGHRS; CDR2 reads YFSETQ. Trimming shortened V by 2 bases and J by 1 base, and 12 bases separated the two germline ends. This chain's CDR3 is CASSFVLGGNTEAFF. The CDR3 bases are TGCGCCAGCAGCTTCGTTCTTGGGGGGAACACTGAAGCTTTCTTT.